Sequencing of this T cell receptor beta chain was carried out in a study of molecular identifiers for immune sequencing clone quantification. Study-wide results and limits: Single-cell amounts of spiked Jurkat TCR RNA were reportedly detectable among approximately 1 million naive cells. Clones that exceeded 20 RNA copies held over 99% of effector molecules, yet under 1% in naive cells.

For bulk TCR libraries, previously described methods and listed TCR primers were used. TCRdb processed the PCR reads anew with MiXCR; each CDR3 protein has one entry. The sample has roughly 630,000 distinct CDR3 sequences, about 25% seen once. This clonotype was seen many times. As yet, its antigen is unknown. This CDR3 region has 14 residues. Germline lookup yields CDR1 LNHDA and CDR2 SQIVND (reference sequence). V was shortened by 1 base and J by 7 bases, with 14 bases between the two germline ends. The sample comprised naive CD8+ T cells from blood, with Jurkat cell RNA spiked in. Regarding subset: FACS-sorted CD8+CD4-CCR7+CD45RA+ naive T cells. This chain connects TRBV19 to TRBJ2-7; D unresolved. This receptor was identified in a human donor in good health. Some libraries in this study had Jurkat cell RNA spiked in. CDR3 region: CASSIGNGIGEQYF. CDR3 nucleotides: TGTGCCAGTAGTATAGGCAACGGTATCGGAGAGCAGTACTTC. Looking up the rest from reference TRBV19 and TRBJ2-7 gives the full variable domain: DGGITQSPKYLFRKEGQNVTLSCEQNLNHDAMYWYRQDPGQGLRLIYYSQIVNDFQKGDIAEGYSVSREKKESFPLTVTSAQKNPTAFYLCASSIGNGIGEQYFGPGTRLTVT.